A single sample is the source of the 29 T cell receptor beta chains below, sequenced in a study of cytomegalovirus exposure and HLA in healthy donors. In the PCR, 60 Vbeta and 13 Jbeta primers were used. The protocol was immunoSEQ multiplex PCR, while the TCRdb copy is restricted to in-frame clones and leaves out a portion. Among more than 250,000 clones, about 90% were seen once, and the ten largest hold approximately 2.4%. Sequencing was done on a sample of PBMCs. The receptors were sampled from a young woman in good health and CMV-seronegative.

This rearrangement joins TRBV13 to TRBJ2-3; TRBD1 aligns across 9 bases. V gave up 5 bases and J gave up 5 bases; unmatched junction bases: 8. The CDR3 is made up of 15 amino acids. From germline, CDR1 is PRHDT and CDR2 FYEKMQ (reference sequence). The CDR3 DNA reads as TGTGCCAGCAGCCAGACCGGGACAGGGATAGATACGCAGTATTTT. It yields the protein CASSQTGTGIDTQYF.

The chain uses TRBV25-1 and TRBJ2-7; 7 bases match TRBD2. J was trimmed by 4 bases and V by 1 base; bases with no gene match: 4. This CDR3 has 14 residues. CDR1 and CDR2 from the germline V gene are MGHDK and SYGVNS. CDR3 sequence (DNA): TGTGCCAGCAGTGAATTGGGGGGGGGATACGAGCAGTACTTC. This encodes CASSELGGGYEQYF.

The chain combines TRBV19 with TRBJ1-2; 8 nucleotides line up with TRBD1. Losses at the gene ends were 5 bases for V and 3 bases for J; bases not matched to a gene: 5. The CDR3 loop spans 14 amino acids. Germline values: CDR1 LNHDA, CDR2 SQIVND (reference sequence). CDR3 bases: TGTGCCAGTAGTTCTCACAGGGGGTACTATGGCTACACCTTC. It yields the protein CASSSHRGYYGYTF.

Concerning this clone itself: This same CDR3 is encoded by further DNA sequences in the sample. The CDR3 here is CASSKQGDYNSPLHF. As DNA, the CDR3 is TGTGCCAGCAGCAAACAGGGAGATTATAATTCACCCCTCCACTTT. The chain joins TRBV7-3 to TRBJ1-6, with a weak D call TRBD1 (6 bases). This CDR3 comprises 15 residues. The ends were cut back, 5 bases at V and 4 bases at J, with 12 bases in the middle. Germline V gene lookup returns CDR1 SGHTA and CDR2 FQGTGA.

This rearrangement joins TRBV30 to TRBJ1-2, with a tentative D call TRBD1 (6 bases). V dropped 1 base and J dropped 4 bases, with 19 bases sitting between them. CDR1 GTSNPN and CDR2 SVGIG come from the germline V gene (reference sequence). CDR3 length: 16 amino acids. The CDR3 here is CAWSGWTEEEGYGYTF. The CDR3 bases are TGTGCCTGGAGTGGTTGGACAGAGGAGGAAGGCTATGGCTACACCTTC.

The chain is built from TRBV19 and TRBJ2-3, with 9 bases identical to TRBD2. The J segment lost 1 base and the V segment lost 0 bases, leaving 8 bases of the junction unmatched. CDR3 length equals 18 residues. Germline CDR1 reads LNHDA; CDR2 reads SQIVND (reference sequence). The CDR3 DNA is TGTGCCAGTAGTATAGATAGCGCTAGCGGGGACCGCACAGATACGCAGTATTTT. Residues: CASSIDSASGDRTDTQYF.

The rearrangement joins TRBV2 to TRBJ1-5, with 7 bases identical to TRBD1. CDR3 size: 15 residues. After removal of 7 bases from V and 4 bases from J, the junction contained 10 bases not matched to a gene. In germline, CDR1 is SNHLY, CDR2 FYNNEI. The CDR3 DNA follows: TGTGCCAGCACGGCACAGGGGATACAGAATCAGCCCCAGCATTTT. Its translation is CASTAQGIQNQPQHF.

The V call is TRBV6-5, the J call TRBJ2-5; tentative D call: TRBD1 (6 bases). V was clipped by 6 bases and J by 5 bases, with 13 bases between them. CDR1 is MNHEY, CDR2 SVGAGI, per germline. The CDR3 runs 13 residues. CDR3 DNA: TGTGCCAGCAGCTACACAGGGTTTGAGACCCAGTACTTC. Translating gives CASSYTGFETQYF.

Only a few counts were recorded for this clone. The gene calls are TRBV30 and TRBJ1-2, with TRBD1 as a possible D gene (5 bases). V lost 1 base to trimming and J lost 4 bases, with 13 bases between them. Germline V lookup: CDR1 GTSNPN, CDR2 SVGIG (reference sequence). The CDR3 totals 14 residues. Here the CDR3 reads CAWSAAGPGYGYTF. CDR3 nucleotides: TGTGCCTGGAGTGCCGCGGGGCCCGGCTATGGCTACACCTTC.

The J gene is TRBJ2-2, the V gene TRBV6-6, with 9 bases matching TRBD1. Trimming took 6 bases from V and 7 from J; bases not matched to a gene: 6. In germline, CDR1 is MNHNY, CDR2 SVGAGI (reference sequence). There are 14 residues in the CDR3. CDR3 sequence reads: CASRQQGAIGELFF. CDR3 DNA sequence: TGTGCCAGCAGGCAACAGGGGGCGATCGGGGAGCTGTTTTTT.

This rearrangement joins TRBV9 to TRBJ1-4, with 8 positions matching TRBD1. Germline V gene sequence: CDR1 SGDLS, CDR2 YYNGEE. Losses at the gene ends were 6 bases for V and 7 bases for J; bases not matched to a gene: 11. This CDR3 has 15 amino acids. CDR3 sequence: CASTLGTGLGEKLFF. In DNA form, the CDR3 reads TGTGCCAGCACGTTGGGGACAGGCCTTGGTGAAAAACTGTTTTTT.

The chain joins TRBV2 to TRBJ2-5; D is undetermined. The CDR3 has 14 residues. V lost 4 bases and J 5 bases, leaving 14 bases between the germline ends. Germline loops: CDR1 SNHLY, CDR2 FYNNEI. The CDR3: CASSGLGSTETQYF. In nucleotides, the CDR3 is TGTGCCAGCAGTGGGCTGGGTAGCACCGAGACCCAGTACTTC.

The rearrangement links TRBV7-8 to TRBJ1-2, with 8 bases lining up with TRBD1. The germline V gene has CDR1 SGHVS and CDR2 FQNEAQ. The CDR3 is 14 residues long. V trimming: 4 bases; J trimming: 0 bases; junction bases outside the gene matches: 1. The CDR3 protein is CASSSDRANYGYTF. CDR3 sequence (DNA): TGTGCCAGCAGCTCGGACAGGGCTAACTATGGCTACACCTTC.

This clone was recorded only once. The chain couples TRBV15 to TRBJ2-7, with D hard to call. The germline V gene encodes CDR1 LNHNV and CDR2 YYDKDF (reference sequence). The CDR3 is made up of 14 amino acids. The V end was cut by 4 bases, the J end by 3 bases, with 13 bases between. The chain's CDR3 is CATSIGYLNYEQYF. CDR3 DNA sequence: TGTGCCACCAGCATCGGGTATCTTAACTACGAGCAGTACTTC.

CDR3 coding DNA: TGTGCCAGCAGCTACACTGGGGGCGCAGGTACCGGGGAGCTGTTTTTT. Its translation: CASSYTGGAGTGELFF. The gene calls are TRBV7-3 and TRBJ2-2; D may be TRBD1 (6 bases). The germline V gene has CDR1 SGHTA and CDR2 FQGTGA. Trimming took off 4 bases at V and 5 bases at J, with 17 bases between the two ends. The CDR3 is made up of 16 amino acids. Supplemented by reference TRBV7-3 and TRBJ2-2, the full variable domain reads GAGVSQTPSNKVTEKGKYVELRCDPISGHTALYWYRQSLGQGPEFLIYFQGTGAADDSGLPNDRFFAVRPEGSVSTLKIQRTERGDSAVYLCASSYTGGAGTGELFFGEGSRLTVL.

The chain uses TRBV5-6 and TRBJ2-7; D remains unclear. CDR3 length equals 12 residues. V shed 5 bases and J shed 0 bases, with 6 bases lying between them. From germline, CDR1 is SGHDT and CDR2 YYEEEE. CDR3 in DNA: TGTGCCAGCAGTTCTAGCTCCTACGAGCAGTACTTC. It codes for CASSSSSYEQYF.

The CDR3 nucleotides read TGTGCCAGCAGCCGAGTCAGGGGGCCAACCGGGGAGCTGTTTTTT. This encodes CASSRVRGPTGELFF. The chain is built from TRBV14 and TRBJ2-2, with 8 bases matching TRBD1. This CDR3 spans 15 amino acids. Germline CDR1 SGHDN, CDR2 FVKESK. V shed 4 bases, J shed 5 bases, and the junction held 6 bases outside the gene matches. Using reference TRBV14 and TRBJ2-2 for the parts outside the CDR3, the full variable domain is EAGVTQFPSHSVIEKGQTVTLRCDPISGHDNLYWYRRVMGKEIKFLLHFVKESKQDESGMPNNRFLAERTGGTYSTLKVQPAELEDSGVYFCASSRVRGPTGELFFGEGSRLTVL.

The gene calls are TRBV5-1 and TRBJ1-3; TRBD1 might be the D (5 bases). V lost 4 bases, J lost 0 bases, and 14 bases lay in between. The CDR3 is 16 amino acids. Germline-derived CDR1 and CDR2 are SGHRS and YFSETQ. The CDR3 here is CASSPGGTFSGNTIYF. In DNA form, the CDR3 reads TGCGCCAGCAGCCCGGGGGGGACTTTCTCTGGAAACACCATATATTTT. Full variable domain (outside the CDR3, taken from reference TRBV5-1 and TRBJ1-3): KAGVTQTPRYLIKTRGQQVTLSCSPISGHRSVSWYQQTPGQGLQFLFEYFSETQRNKGNFPGRFSGRQFSNSRSEMNVSTLELGDSALYLCASSPGGTFSGNTIYFGEGSWLTVV.

The chain's CDR3 is CASSLVGGGNTDTQYF. DNA for the CDR3: TGTGCCAGCAGCTTGGTGGGGGGGGGCAACACAGATACGCAGTATTTT. The J gene is TRBJ2-3, the V gene TRBV11-2, with D tentatively TRBD2 (7 bases). CDR3 length: 16 amino acids. V lost 3 bases, J lost 2 bases, and 15 bases lay in between. Germline CDR1 is SGHAT and CDR2 is FQNNGV.

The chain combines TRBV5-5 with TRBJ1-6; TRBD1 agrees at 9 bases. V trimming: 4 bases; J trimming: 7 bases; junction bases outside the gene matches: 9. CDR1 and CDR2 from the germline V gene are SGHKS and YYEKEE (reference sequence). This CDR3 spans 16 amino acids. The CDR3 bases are TGTGCCAGCAGCCCTATGGACAGGGGTAGCAATTCACCCCTCCACTTT. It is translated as CASSPMDRGSNSPLHF.

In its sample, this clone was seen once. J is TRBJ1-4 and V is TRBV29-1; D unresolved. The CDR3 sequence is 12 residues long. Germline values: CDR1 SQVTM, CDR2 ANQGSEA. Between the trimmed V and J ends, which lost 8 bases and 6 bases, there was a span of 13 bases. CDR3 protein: CSIRNRDEKLFF. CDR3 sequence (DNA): TGCAGCATCCGTAACCGAGATGAAAAACTGTTTTTT.

DNA of the CDR3: TGTGCCAGCAGCTCGAAAGGATCAGGGCTAACCGGAAACACCATATATTTT. Protein product: CASSSKGSGLTGNTIYF. The chain joins TRBV7-2 to TRBJ1-3; D perhaps matches TRBD1 (5 bases). The CDR3 runs 17 residues. Trimming took off 4 bases at V and 4 bases at J, with 20 bases between the two ends. Germline V gene data show CDR1 as SGHTA and CDR2 as FQGNSA.

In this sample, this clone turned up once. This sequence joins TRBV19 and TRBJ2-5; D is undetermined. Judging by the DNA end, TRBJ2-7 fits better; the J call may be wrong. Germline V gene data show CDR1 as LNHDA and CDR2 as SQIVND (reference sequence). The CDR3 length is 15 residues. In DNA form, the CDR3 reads TGTGCCAGTAGTAGATCTACGGATTATCCTAGCGAGCAGTACTTC. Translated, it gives CASSRSTDYPSEQYF.

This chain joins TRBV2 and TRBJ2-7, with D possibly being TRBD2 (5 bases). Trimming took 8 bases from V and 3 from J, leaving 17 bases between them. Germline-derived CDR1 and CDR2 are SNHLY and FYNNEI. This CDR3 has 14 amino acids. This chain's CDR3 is CASRESSLGYEQYF. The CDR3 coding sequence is TGTGCCAGCCGCGAGTCTAGCTTGGGCTACGAGCAGTACTTC.

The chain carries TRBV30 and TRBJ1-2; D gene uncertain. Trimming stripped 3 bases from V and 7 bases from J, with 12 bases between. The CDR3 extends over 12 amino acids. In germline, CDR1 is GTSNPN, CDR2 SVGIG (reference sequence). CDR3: CAWRAGLGGYTF. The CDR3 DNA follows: TGTGCCTGGAGGGCCGGGTTGGGTGGCTACACCTTC. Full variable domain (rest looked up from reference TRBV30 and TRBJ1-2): SQTIHQWPATLVQPVGSPLSLECTVEGTSNPNLYWYRQAAGRGLQLLFYSVGIGQISSEVPQNLSASRPQDRQFILSSKKLLLSDSGFYLCAWRAGLGGYTFGSGTRLTVV.

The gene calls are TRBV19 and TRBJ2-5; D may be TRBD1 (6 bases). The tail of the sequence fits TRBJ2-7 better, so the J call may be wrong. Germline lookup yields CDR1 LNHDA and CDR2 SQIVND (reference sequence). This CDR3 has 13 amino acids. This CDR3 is CASRGHGSYEQYF. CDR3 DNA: TGTGCCAGTCGGGGACACGGATCCTACGAGCAGTACTTC.

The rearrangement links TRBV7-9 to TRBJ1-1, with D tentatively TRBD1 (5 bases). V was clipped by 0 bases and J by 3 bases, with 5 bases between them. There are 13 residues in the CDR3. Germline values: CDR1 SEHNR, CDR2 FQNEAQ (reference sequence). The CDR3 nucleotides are TGTGCCAGCAGCTTAGCAGGGGACACTGAAGCTTTCTTT. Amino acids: CASSLAGDTEAFF.

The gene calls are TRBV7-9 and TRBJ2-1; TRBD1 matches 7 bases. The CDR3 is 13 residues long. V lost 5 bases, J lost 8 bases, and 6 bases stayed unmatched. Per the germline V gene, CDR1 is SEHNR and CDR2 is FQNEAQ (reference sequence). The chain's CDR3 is CASSNRGTDEQFF. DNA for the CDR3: TGTGCCAGCAGCAACAGGGGTACCGATGAGCAGTTCTTC.

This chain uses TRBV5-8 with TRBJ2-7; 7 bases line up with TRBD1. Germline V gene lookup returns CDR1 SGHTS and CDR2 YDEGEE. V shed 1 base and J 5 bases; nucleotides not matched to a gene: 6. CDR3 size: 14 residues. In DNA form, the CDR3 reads TGTGCCAGCAGCTTGACGGCAGGGGGTAACGAGCAGTACTTC. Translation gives CASSLTAGGNEQYF. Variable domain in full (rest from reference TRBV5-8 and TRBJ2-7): EAGVTQSPTHLIKTRGQQATLRCSPISGHTSVYWYQQALGLGLQFLLWYDEGEERNRGNFPPRFSGRQFPNYSSELNVNALELEDSALYLCASSLTAGGNEQYFGPGTRLTVT.